This T cell receptor beta chain is from a study of PD-1 blockade in classical Hodgkin lymphoma. Clones were read by immunoSEQ multiplex PCR, and TCRdb kept only the in-frame ones, dropping some. The sample contains 96,000 or so clones, about 93% of which appear only once. Time point given: cycle 4 day 1 (C4D1), after 6 weeks of nivolumab. Every single patient, without exception, relapsed after autologous stem cell transplantation, and brentuximab vedotin exposure varied. The CDR3 is 14 amino acids. V shed 4 bases and J shed 7 bases, with 13 bases lying between them. Germline V gene sequence: CDR1 WSHSY, CDR2 SAAADI.

The TCR comes from a human donor with classical Hodgkin lymphoma. The sample was peripheral blood mononuclear cells (PBMCs), taken before the fourth cycle of nivolumab. J is TRBJ2-2 and V is TRBV10-2; a possible D gene is TRBD1 (5 bases). Written as DNA, the CDR3 is TGCGCCAGCAGTGGCCCATTGGGGCTCGGGGAGCTGTTTTTT. The encoded protein is CASSGPLGLGELFF.